The subject of this entry is one TCR beta chain. Its antigen is unknown. The PCR was carried out with 60 Vbeta primers and 13 Jbeta primers. Only in-frame clones appear in the TCRdb table, and some are missing; sequencing was by immunoSEQ multiplex PCR. This table has approximately 130,000 clones, around three fifths appearing once. Germline V gene data show CDR1 as SGHRS and CDR2 as YFSETQ. V was shortened by 8 bases and J by 4 bases, with 22 bases between the two germline ends. The CDR3 totals 16 residues. These data come from a study of cytomegalovirus exposure and HLA in healthy donors. Study at large: A previous analysis identified more than 100 million unique TCR beta sequences derived from around 200 million T cells. Findings and limits, study-wide: TCR beta V segments were, for the most part, productive about 87% or about 30% of the time in an earlier analysis. The authors listed around 150 TCR beta chains as cytomegalovirus-associated. It was reported that TCR beta sequences correctly inferred the HLA-A and HLA-B alleles for most subjects.

The V and J genes are TRBV5-1 and TRBJ1-3; perhaps TRBD1 as D (5 bases). Sequenced: PBMCs. The TCR comes from a woman between 40 and 50 years old in good health and CMV-seronegative. The CDR3 region has the DNA TGCGCCAGTACGAGCGGGACCCAGCATAGAGGAAACACCATATATTTT. Protein product: CASTSGTQHRGNTIYF.